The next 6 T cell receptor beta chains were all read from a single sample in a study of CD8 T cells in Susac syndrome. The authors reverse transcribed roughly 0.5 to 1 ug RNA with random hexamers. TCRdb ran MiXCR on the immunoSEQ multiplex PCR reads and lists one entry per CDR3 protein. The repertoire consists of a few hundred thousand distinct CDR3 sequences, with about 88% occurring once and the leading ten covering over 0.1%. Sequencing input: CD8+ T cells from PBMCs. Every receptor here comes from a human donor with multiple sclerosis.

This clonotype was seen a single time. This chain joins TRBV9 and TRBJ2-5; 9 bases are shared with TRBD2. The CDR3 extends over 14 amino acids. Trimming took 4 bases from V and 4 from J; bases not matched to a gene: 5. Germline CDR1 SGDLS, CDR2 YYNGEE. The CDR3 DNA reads TGTGCCAGCAGCCCAGGACTAGCGCGAGAGACCCAGTACTTC. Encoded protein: CASSPGLARETQYF. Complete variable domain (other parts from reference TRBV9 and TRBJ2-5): DSGVTQTPKHLITATGQRVTLRCSPRSGDLSVYWYQQSLDQGLQFLIQYYNGEERAKGNILERFSAQQFPDLHSELNLSSLELGDSALYFCASSPGLARETQYFGPGTRLLVL.

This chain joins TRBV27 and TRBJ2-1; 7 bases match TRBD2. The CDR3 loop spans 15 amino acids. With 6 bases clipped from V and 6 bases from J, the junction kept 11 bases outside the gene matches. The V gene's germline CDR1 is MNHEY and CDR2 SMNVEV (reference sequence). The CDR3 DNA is TGTGCCAGCAGACCCACTAGCGCCCGGAGCAATGAGCAGTTCTTC. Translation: CASRPTSARSNEQFF.

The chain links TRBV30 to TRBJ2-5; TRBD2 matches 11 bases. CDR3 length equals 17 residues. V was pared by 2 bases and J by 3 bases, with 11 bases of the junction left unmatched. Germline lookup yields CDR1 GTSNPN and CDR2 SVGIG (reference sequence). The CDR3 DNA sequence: TGTGCCTGGAGTCCACTAGCGGGAGAGGTTCTGGAAGAGACCCAGTACTTC. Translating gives CAWSPLAGEVLEETQYF. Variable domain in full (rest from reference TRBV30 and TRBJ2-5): SQTIHQWPATLVQPVGSPLSLECTVEGTSNPNLYWYRQAAGRGLQLLFYSVGIGQISSEVPQNLSASRPQDRQFILSSKKLLLSDSGFYLCAWSPLAGEVLEETQYFGPGTRLLVL.

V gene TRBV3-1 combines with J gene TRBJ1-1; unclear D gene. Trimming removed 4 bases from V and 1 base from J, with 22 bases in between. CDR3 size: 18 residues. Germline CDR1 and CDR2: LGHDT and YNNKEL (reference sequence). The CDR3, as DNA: TGTGCCAGCAGCCCCAACCCGGCGGCACTTCATGGGAACACTGAAGCTTTCTTT. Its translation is CASSPNPAALHGNTEAFF.

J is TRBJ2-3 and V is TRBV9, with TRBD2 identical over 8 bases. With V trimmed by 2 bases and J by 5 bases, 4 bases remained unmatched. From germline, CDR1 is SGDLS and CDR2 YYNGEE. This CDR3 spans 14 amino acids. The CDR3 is CASSVSGKIDTQYF. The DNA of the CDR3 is TGTGCCAGCAGCGTTAGCGGGAAGATAGATACGCAGTATTTT.

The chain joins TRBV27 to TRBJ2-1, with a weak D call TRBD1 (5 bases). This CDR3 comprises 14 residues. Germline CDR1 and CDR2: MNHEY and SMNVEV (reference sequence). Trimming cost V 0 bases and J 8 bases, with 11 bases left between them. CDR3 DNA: TGTGCCAGCAGTTTATCGCAGGGCAGGGATGAGCAGTTCTTC. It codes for CASSLSQGRDEQFF.